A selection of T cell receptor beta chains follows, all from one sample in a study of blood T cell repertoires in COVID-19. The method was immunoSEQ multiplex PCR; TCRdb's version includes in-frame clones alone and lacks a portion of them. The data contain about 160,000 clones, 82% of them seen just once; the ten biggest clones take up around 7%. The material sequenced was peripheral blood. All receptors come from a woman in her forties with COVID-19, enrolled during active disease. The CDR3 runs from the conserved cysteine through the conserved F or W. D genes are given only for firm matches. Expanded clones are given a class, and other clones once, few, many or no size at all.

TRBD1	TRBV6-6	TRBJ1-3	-	CASSFRDRGNTIYF	TGTGCCAGCAGTTTCCGGGACAGGGGAAACACCATATATTTT
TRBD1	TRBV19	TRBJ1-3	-	CASSPRTGSGNTIYF	TGTGCCAGTAGCCCCCGGACAGGGTCTGGAAACACCATATATTTT
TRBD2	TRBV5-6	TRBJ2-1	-	CASSLYPTSGADNEQFF	TGTGCCAGCAGCTTGTACCCGACTAGCGGGGCCGACAATGAGCAGTTCTTC
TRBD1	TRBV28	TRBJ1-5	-	CASRPAGTGFNQPQHF	TGTGCCAGCAGACCCGCCGGGACAGGATTCAATCAGCCCCAGCATTTT
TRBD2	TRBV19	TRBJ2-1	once	CASSISLAGGYNEQFF	TGTGCCAGTAGTATAAGTCTAGCGGGAGGGTACAATGAGCAGTTCTTC
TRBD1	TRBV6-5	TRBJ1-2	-	CASSMGTGGVYGYTF	TGTGCCAGCAGTATGGGGACAGGGGGAGTCTATGGCTACACCTTC
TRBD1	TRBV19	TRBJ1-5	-	CASNDRANQPQHF	TGTGCCAGTAATGACAGGGCTAATCAGCCCCAGCATTTT
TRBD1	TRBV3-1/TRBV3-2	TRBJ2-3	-	CASSQDGLNRGLKSYF	TGTGCCAGCAGCCAAGATGGGCTTAACAGGGGCCTGAAGTCGTATTTT
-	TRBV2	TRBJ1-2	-	CVHYGNPGVNYGYTF	TGTGTACACTACGGTAACCCAGGGGTGAACTATGGCTACACCTTC
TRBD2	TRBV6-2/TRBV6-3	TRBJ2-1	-	CASSSLAGALGNEQFF	TGTGCCAGCAGTTCACTAGCGGGAGCTCTAGGGAATGAGCAGTTCTTC
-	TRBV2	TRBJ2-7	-	CASTPEDEQYF	TGTGCCAGCACTCCGGAGGACGAGCAGTACTTC
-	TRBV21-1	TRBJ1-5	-	CASSTHSRDRDSNQPQHF	TGTGCCAGCAGCACCCACTCCCGGGACAGGGATAGCAATCAGCCCCAGCATTTT
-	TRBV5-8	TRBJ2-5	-	CASSLAGETQYF	TGTGCCAGCAGCTTGGCAGGGGAGACCCAGTACTTC
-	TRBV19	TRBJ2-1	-	CASSGLQPAYNEQFF	TGTGCCAGTAGTGGACTTCAACCCGCCTACAATGAGCAGTTCTTC
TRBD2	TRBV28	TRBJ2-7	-	CASIGLAGVPEQYF	TGTGCCAGCATTGGACTAGCGGGAGTGCCCGAGCAGTACTTC
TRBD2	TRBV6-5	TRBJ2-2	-	CASSPVAGVPGELFF	TGTGCCAGCAGCCCAGTAGCGGGAGTCCCCGGGGAGCTGTTTTTT